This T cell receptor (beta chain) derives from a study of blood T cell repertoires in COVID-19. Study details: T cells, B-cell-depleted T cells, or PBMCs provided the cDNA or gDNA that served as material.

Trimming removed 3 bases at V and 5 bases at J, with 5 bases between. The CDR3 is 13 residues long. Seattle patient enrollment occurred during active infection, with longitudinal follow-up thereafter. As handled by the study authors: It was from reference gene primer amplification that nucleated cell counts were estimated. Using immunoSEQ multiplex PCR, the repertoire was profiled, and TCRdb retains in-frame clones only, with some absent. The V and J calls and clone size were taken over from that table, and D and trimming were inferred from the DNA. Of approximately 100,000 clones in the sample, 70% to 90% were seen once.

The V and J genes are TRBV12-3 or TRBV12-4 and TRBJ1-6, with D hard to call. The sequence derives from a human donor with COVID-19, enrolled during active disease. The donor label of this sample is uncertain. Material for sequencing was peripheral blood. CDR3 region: CASSFDNNSPLHF. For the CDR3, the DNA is TGTGCCAGCAGTTTCGACAATAATTCACCCCTCCACTTT.